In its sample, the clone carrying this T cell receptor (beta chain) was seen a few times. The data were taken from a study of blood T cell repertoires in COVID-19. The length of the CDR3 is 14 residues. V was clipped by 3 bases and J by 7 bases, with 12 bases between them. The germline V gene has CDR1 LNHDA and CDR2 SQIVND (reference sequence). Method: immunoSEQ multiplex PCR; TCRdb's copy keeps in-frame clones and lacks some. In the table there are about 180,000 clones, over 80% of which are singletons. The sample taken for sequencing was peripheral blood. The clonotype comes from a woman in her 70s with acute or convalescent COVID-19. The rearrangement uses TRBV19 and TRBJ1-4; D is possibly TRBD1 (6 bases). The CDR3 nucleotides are TGTGCCAGTAGTATTATAAACAGGGCTGAAAAACTGTTTTTT. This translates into CASSIINRAEKLFF.